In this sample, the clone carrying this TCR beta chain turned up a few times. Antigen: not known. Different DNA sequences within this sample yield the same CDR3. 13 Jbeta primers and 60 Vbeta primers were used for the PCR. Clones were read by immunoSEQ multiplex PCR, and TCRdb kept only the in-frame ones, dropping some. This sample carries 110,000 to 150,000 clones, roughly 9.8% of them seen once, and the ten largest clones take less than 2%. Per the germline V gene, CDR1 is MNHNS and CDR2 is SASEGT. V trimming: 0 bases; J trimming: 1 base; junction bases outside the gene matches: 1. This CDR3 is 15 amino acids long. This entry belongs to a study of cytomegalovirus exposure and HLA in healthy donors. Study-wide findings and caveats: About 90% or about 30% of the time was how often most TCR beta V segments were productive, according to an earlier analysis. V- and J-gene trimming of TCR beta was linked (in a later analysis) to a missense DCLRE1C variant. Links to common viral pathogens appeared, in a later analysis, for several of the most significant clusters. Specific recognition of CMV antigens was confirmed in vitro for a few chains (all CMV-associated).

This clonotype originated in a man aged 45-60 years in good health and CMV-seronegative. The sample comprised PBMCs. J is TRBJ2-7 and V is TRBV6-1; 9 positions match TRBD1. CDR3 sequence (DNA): TGTGCCAGCAGTGAAGCTGGGACAGGGTCCTACGAGCAGTACTTC. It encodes CASSEAGTGSYEQYF.